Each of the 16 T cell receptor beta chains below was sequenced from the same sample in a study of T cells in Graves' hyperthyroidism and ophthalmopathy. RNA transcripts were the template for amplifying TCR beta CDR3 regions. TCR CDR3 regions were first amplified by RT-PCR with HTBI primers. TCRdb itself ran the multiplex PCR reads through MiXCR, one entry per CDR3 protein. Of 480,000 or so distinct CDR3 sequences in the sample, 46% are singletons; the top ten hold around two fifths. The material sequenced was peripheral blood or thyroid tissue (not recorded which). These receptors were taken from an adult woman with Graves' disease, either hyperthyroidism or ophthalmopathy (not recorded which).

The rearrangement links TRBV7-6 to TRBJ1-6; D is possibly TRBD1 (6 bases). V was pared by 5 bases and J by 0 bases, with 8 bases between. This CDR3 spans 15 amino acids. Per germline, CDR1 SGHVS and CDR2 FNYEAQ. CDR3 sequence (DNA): TGTGCCAGCAGCCAGGACAGCTCCTATAATTCACCCCTCCACTTT. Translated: CASSQDSSYNSPLHF.

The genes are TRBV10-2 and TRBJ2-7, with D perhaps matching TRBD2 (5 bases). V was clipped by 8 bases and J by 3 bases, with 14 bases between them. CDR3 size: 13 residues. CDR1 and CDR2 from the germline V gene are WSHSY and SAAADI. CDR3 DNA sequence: TGCGCCAGCGACCGGACTGGTGACTACGAGCAGTACTTC. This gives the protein CASDRTGDYEQYF.

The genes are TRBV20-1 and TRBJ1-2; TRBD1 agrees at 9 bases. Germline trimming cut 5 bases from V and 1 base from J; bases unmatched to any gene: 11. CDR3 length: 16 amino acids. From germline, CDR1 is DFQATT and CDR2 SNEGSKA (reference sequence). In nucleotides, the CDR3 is TGCAGTGCTTATACCCGGGACAGGGCCCTTAACTATGGCTACACCTTC. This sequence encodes CSAYTRDRALNYGYTF.

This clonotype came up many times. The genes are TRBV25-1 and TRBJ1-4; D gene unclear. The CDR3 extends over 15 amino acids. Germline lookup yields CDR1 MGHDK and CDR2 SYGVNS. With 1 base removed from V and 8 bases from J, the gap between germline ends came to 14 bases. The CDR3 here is CASSESRQRQEKLFF. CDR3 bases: TGTGCCAGCAGTGAATCTCGGCAGCGGCAGGAAAAACTGTTTTTT.

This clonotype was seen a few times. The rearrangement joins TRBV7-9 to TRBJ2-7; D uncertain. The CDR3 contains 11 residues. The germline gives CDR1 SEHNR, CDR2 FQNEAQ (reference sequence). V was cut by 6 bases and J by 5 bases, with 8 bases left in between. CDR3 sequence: CASSPVDEQYF. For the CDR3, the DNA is TGTGCCAGCAGTCCAGTCGACGAGCAGTACTTC.

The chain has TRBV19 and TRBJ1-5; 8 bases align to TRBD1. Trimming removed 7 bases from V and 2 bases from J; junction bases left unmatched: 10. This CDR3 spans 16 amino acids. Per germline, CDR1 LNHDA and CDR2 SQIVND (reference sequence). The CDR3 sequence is CASTSIAGQGNQPQHF. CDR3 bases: TGTGCCAGTACCTCTATCGCGGGACAGGGCAATCAGCCCCAGCATTTT. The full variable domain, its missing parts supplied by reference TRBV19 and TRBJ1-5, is DGGITQSPKYLFRKEGQNVTLSCEQNLNHDAMYWYRQDPGQGLRLIYYSQIVNDFQKGDIAEGYSVSREKKESFPLTVTSAQKNPTAFYLCASTSIAGQGNQPQHFGDGTRLSIL.

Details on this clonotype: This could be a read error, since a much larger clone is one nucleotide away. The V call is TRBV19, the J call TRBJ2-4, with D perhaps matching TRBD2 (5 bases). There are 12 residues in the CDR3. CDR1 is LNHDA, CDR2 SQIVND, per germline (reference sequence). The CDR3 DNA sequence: TGTGTCAGTAGGTGGGAGTCGGGCATTCAGTACTTC. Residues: CVSRWESGIQYF.

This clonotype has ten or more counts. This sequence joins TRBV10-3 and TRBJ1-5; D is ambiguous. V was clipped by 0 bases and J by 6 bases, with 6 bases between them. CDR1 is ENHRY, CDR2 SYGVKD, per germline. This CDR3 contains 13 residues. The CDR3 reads CAISESSTQPQHF. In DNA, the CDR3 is TGTGCCATCAGTGAGTCTAGTACTCAGCCCCAGCATTTT.

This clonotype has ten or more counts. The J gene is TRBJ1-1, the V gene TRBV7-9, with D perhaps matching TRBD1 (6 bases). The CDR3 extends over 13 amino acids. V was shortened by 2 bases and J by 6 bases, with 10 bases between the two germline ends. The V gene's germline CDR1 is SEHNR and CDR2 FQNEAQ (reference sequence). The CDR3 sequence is CASSLYGTPEAFF. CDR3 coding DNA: TGTGCCAGCAGCTTATACGGGACACCTGAAGCTTTCTTT.

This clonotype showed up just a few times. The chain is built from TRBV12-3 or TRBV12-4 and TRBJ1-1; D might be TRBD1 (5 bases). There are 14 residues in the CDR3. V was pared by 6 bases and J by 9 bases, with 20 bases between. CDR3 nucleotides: TGTGCCAGCAGGTACACGGGGACTCACGACAAAGCTTTCTTT. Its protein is CASRYTGTHDKAFF.

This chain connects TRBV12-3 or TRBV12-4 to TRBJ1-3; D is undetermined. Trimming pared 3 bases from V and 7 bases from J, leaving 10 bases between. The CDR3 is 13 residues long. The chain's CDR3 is CASSFALWNTIYF. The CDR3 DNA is TGTGCCAGCAGTTTCGCTCTTTGGAACACCATATATTTT.

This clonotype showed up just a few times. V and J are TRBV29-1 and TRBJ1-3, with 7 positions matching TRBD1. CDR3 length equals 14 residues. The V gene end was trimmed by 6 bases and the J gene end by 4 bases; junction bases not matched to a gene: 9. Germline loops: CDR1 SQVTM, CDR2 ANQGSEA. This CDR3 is CSVEKTGQGNTIYF. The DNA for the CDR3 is TGCAGCGTGGAAAAGACAGGGCAAGGAAACACCATATATTTT.

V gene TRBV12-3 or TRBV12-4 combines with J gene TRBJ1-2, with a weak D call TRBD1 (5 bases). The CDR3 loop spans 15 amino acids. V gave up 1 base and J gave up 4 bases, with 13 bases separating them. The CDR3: CASSLGAGEGYGYTF. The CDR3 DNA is TGTGCCAGCAGTTTAGGCGCGGGGGAGGGCTATGGCTACACCTTC.

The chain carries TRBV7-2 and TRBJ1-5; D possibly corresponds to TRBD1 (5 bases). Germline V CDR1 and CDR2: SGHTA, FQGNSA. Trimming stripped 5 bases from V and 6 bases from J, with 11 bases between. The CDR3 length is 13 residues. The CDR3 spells CASSRGMGQPQHF. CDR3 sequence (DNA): TGTGCCAGCAGCAGGGGAATGGGTCAGCCCCAGCATTTT.

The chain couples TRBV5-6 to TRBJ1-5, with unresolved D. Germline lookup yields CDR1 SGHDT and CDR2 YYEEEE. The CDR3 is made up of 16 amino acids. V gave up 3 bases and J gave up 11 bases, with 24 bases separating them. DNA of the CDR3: TGTGCCAGCAGCTCCCTTGTTAGCGGGCGGCAAGAGACCCAGCATTTT. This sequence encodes CASSSLVSGRQETQHF. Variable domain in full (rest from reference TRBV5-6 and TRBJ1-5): DAGVTQSPTHLIKTRGQQVTLRCSPKSGHDTVSWYQQALGQGPQFIFQYYEEEERQRGNFPDRFSGHQFPNYSSELNVNALLLGDSALYLCASSSLVSGRQETQHFGDGTRLSIL.

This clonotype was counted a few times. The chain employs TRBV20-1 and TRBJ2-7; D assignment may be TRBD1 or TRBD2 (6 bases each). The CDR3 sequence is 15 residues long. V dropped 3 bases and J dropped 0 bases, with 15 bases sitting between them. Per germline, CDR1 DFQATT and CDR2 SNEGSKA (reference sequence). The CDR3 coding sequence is TGCAGTGCTAGTGGAGGGGGTAGGATCTCCTACGAGCAGTACTTC. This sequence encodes CSASGGGRISYEQYF.